Each of the 14 T cell receptor beta chains below was sequenced from the same sample in a study of blood T cells in healthy people across ages. PCR was performed a second time for about 7 to 11 cycles using a sample-barcoded 5' primer and a J-beta primer mix. TCRdb passed the 5' RACE reads through MiXCR, listing each CDR3 protein once. In the table there are about a million distinct CDR3 sequences, about two fifths of which are singletons. The source material was blood. These receptors all stem from a man between 18 and 29 years old in good health.

Worth noting for this clonotype: Mismatch with germline at one junction end may stem from a read error. This CDR3 is CASDQNQGNSYNKQFF. For the CDR3, the DNA is TGTGCCAGCGACCAGAACCAGGGGAACTCCTACAATAAGCAGTTCTTC. This sequence joins TRBV2 and TRBJ2-1, with a weak D call TRBD1 (6 bases). The germline V gene has CDR1 SNHLY and CDR2 FYNNEI. The CDR3 runs to 16 residues. Based on the CDR3 plus reference TRBV2 and TRBJ2-1, the full variable domain is EPEVTQTPSHQVTQMGQEVILRCVPISNHLYFYWYRQILGQKVEFLVSFYNNEISEKSEIFDDQFSVERPDGSNFTLKIRSTKLEDSAMYFCASDQNQGNSYNKQFFGPGTRLTVL.

This clonotype was seen once. This sequence joins TRBV27 and TRBJ1-1; 9 bases map to TRBD1. Germline V CDR1 and CDR2: MNHEY, SMNVEV (reference sequence). V gave up 3 bases and J gave up 2 bases; unmatched junction bases: 13. This CDR3 contains 18 residues. The CDR3 DNA reads as TGTGCCAGCAGTTTTCGTCAAGTCGGACAGGGGCCAAACACTGAAGCTTTCTTT. This sequence encodes CASSFRQVGQGPNTEAFF.

The rearrangement uses TRBV20-1 and TRBJ2-1; D may be TRBD1 or TRBD2 (5 bases each). The V end was cut by 0 bases, the J end by 13 bases, with 22 bases between. Germline V CDR1 and CDR2: DFQATT, SNEGSKA (reference sequence). This CDR3 region has 15 residues. DNA for the CDR3: TGCAGTGCTAGAGATGGGGTGACGGGACCCCCCACTCAGTTCTTC. Translating it yields CSARDGVTGPPTQFF.

This clonotype was recorded a few times. The V and J genes are TRBV27 and TRBJ1-2; D gene unclear. The CDR3 runs 12 residues. The germline V gene has CDR1 MNHEY and CDR2 SMNVEV (reference sequence). The V end lost 8 bases, the J end lost 2 bases, and 9 bases lay between the germline ends. CDR3 nucleotides: TGTGCCAGCGGGCCGGGAAACTATGGCTACACCTTC. Translated, it gives CASGPGNYGYTF.

About this clonotype: A much larger clonotype is one base distant, so this may be a read error. The chain uses TRBV10-3 and TRBJ1-4; 7 bases agree with TRBD1. This CDR3 comprises 13 residues. Looked up from germline, CDR1 is ENHRY and CDR2 is SYGVKD. Germline trimming cut 6 bases from V and 5 bases from J; bases unmatched to any gene: 3. The CDR3 coding sequence is TGTGCCATCAGCGGACAGGAGAATGAAAAACTGTTTTTT. Its translation is CAISGQENEKLFF.

This clonotype was observed a handful of times. The chain carries TRBV20-1 and TRBJ1-6; the D is unclear. The germline gives CDR1 DFQATT, CDR2 SNEGSKA (reference sequence). The germline V and J ends were trimmed by 3 bases and 12 bases, with 18 bases remaining between them. The CDR3 has 14 residues. This CDR3 is CSASSLREDEPLHF. The CDR3 DNA reads TGCAGTGCTAGCTCCCTTAGGGAAGACGAACCCCTCCACTTT.

This rearrangement joins TRBV4-2 to TRBJ1-2; D gene ambiguous. Trimming cost V 0 bases and J 0 bases, with 8 bases left between them. Germline V gene data show CDR1 as LGHNA and CDR2 as YNFKEQ. The CDR3 extends over 15 amino acids. Here the CDR3 DNA reads TGTGCCAGCAGCCAAGATGTGGCAGCTAACTATGGCTACACCTTC. Its translation: CASSQDVAANYGYTF.

This clonotype was observed at least ten times. The V gene is TRBV12-3 or TRBV12-4, the J gene TRBJ1-1; weak D call: TRBD1 (5 bases). CDR3 size: 14 residues. Trimming shortened V by 3 bases and J by 0 bases, and 8 bases separated the two germline ends. The DNA of the CDR3 is TGTGCCAGCAGTTTTCCAGGGTTGAACACTGAAGCTTTCTTT. Encoded protein: CASSFPGLNTEAFF.

The chain carries TRBV6-2 or TRBV6-3 and TRBJ1-5; tentatively, D is TRBD1 (6 bases). V was shortened by 2 bases and J by 6 bases, with 11 bases between the two germline ends. The germline V gene has CDR1 MNHEY and CDR2 SVGEGT. This CDR3 has 14 residues. CDR3 in amino acids: CASSYTTGFQPQHF. The CDR3, as DNA: TGTGCCAGCAGTTACACGACAGGTTTTCAGCCCCAGCATTTT.

The rearrangement uses TRBV28 and TRBJ2-1; 8 bases fit TRBD1. This CDR3 spans 15 amino acids. V shed 7 bases and J 3 bases; nucleotides not matched to a gene: 8. Germline V gene sequence: CDR1 MDHEN, CDR2 SYDVKM. In nucleotides, the CDR3 is TGTGCCAGCATTACAGGGGGTGTGGGCTACAATGAGCAGTTCTTC. Its protein product is CASITGGVGYNEQFF. Together with reference TRBV28 and TRBJ2-1, the CDR3 gives the full variable domain: DVKVTQSSRYLVKRTGEKVFLECVQDMDHENMFWYRQDPGLGLRLIYFSYDVKMKEKGDIPEGYSVSREKKERFSLILESASTNQTSMYLCASITGGVGYNEQFFGPGTRLTVL.

This chain links TRBV14 with TRBJ1-1, with a possible D match to TRBD1 (5 bases). The CDR3 spans 15 residues. Trimming took off 4 bases at V and 4 bases at J, with 16 bases between the two ends. Germline V gene lookup returns CDR1 SGHDN and CDR2 FVKESK. The DNA for the CDR3 is TGTGCCAGCAGCCCCCGTAGGGGTCTCATCACTGAAGCTTTCTTT. Protein product: CASSPRRGLITEAFF.

This chain joins TRBV24-1 and TRBJ2-3; D perhaps matches TRBD2 (5 bases). This CDR3 spans 16 amino acids. V lost 4 bases and J lost 1, with 14 bases in between. Germline V gene lookup returns CDR1 KGHDR and CDR2 SFDVKD. DNA for the CDR3: TGTGCCACCAGTGAACGCCCGGGGAAGGGCACAGATACGCAGTATTTT. This encodes CATSERPGKGTDTQYF.

The table lists this clonotype with a few counts. A junction end diverges from the germline sequence, so it may reflect a read error. The chain recombines TRBV20-1 with TRBJ1-1; 7 bases align to TRBD1. This CDR3 comprises 15 residues. CDR1 is DFQATT, CDR2 SNEGSKA, per germline (reference sequence). CDR3 region: CSARDEGRGNTEAFF. The CDR3 bases are TGCAGTGCTAGAGATGAGGGCAGGGGGAACACTGAGGCTTTCTTT.

This clonotype has just one count. The V call is TRBV11-2, the J call TRBJ1-2, with D possibly TRBD1 on 5 matching bases. From germline, CDR1 is SGHAT and CDR2 FQNNGV. V lost 5 bases, J lost 8 bases, and 21 bases lay in between. This CDR3 comprises 15 residues. The CDR3 nucleotides read TGTGCCAGCAGCCTCGGGACGTCCTCGCGCGAAGGCTACACCTTC. Translated, it gives CASSLGTSSREGYTF. Supplemented by reference TRBV11-2 and TRBJ1-2, the full variable domain reads EAGVAQSPRYKIIEKRQSVAFWCNPISGHATLYWYQQILGQGPKLLIQFQNNGVVDDSQLPKDRFSAERLKGVDSTLKIQPAKLEDSAVYLCASSLGTSSREGYTFGSGTRLTVV.